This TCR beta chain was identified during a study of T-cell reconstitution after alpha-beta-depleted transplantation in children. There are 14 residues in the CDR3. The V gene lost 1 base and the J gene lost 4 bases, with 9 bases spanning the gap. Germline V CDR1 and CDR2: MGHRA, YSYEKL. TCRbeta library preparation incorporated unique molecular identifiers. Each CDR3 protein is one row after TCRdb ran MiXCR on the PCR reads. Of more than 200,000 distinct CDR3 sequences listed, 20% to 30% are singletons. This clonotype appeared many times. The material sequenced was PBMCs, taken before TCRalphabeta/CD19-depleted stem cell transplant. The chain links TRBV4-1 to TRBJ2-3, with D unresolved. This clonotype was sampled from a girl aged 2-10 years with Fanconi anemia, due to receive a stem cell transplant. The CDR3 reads CASSQVSFADTQYF. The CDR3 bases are TGCGCCAGCAGCCAAGTTTCTTTCGCAGATACGCAGTATTTT.